This T cell receptor (beta chain) emerged from a study of fetal regulatory T cell absence and autoimmunity. CDR3 length equals 16 residues. Trimming shortened V by 2 bases and J by 2 bases, and 16 bases separated the two germline ends. Notes on the study in general: In IPEX, the enrichment was taken to support antigen-driven autoimmunity before birth. Oligoclonal TCR enrichment in pancreas over cord blood reached over 85-fold for some clones.

A remark on this clone: Antigen specificity is unknown.

Sequencing was at survey level. Sequencing was performed with immunoSEQ multiplex PCR; in TCRdb, only in-frame clones are kept and a portion is missing. The data hold more than 85,000 clones, with about two thirds observed a single time. Sequenced input: pancreas tissue. J is TRBJ2-7 and V is TRBV23-1; the D is unclear. Being an ORF, TRBV23-1 has a function that is uncertain. This sequence originates from a male donor with IPEX syndrome. DNA of the CDR3: TGCGCCAGCAGTCAAATCCCCACGGACGGGCCCTACGAGCAGTACTTC. This codes for CASSQIPTDGPYEQYF.